Given below is one T cell receptor (beta chain) in context. The clone's antigen remains unknown. No base quality values were provided; no much bigger clone lies one nucleotide off. This sample is drawn from a study of shared clonotypes between healthy human individuals (dated by TCRdb to 2020 to 2021). Regarding the complete study: Three men and a couple of women, aged 18 to 49 years, made up the cohort. For each donor, CD4 naive and CD4 memory were each run on three plates, CD8 naive on two plates, and CD8 memory on one plate. Blood TCR repertoires of roughly five healthy adults were deeply sequenced to estimate repertoire size and the extent of clonotype sharing between individuals. To increase sequencing depth and limit assay-specific biases, TCR repertoire library preparation and sequencing were carried out by different laboratories using diverse techniques. Between about 0.9 and 9 billion PBMCs per donor were obtained by leukapheresis. Findings and caveats that apply to the study as a whole: Even with the large sequencing depth, rarefaction of the sorted-subset datasets indicated that sequencing was incomplete. Based on pairwise subsampling, the degree of clonotype sharing among donors was expected to be affected by sequencing depth. Across a few donors, approximately 4.6% of naive CD4, approximately 4% of naive CD8, about 2.3% of memory CD4, and over 0.35% of memory CD8 clonotypes were shared. Because the study included only a small number of donors, the genetic and exposure-history diversity represented was limited. Naive subsets generally had larger estimated clonotype richness than memory subsets did. Compared with non-shared clonotypes, clonotypes shared by all four sorted-subset donors had higher generation probabilities. Sampling was restricted to blood, and TCR repertoires in tissue are likely to differ from TCR repertoires in blood.

Via the germline V gene (reference sequence), CDR1 is MNHEY and CDR2 SMNVEV. The CDR3 covers 13 residues, taking in both the cysteine and the phenylalanine. Only the CDR3 DNA stays, 39 bases, in frame from base 1. Trimming leaves V shorter by 5 bases and J shorter by 7 bases, with the junction holding 1 base beyond the gene matches. Using the deep immunoSEQ assay, TCR CDR3 regions were amplified from genomic DNA by multiplex PCR. Extracted genomic DNA from each cell subset was spread evenly across all wells of several immunoSEQ 96-well plates, with each plate serving as a replicate. For sorted subsets, approximately 190 ng genomic DNA, equal to tens of thousands of T cell genomes, was loaded into each replicate PCR. The purified libraries were quantified using a Qubit 3.0 fluorometer, sized with a Bioanalyzer 2100, and then quantified again using the KAPA Library Quantification kit. Every immunoSEQ 96-well plate was sequenced on a dedicated single-read 150-cycle Illumina NextSeq 550 flow cell. The study's own analysis went as follows. Because the immunoSEQ output included only junctional sequences and no quality scores, the filtering could not be the same as the filtering used for full-length reads. Sequences were annotated with PyIR, a Python wrapper for IgBLAST v1.9, and V/J genes and CDR3 were assigned using IMGT germline references. Reads with weak V/J assignments (E-value above 1e-6), missing CDR3, stop codons, out-of-frame junctions, or ambiguous translated residues were removed. V3J clonotypes were defined by identical inferred V gene, J gene, and CDR3 amino acid sequence. Percentage overlap between repertoires was calculated by dividing the number of shared unique clonotypes by the size of the smaller repertoire. RTK rarefaction, the Chao1 estimator, and Recon v2.1 estimates of unobserved clonotypes were used to assess repertoire richness. OLGA was used to compute generation probabilities for all TCRbeta clonotypes that the gDNA method yielded from a few donors. TCRdb limited this immuneACCESS table to in-frame rearrangements with V and J called. A share of clones is missing; checked studies link under half to unresolved V genes, and the rest is unexplained. V and J calls and clone size are as listed in that table; D and trimming were resolved from the DNA. Within this sample are more than 1.2 million clones, with just under 99% of them counted one time only. The ten largest clones add up to under 0.45% of the sample.

Donors were healthy HIV-negative adults with no recently reported acute infections or vaccinations. Only Caucasian adults living in Nashville, Tennessee, USA were represented among the donors. CD4+ T cells were enriched by magnetic negative selection, after which naive cells were positively selected on CD45RA and the negative fraction was taken as the memory subset. Blood was collected by leukapheresis, and PBMCs were isolated by Ficoll-Histopaque density gradient centrifugation and then cryopreserved in liquid nitrogen vapor phase. Purity and quantity of every magnetically sorted T cell population were checked by analytical flow cytometry. From each sorted fraction, genomic DNA was isolated and quantified by UV absorbance on a Nanodrop 2000c.

Input material: naive CD4+ T cells sorted from blood. The cell subset or site label here, explained by the study, means: CD45RA+ positively selected. This sequence uses TRBV27 and TRBJ1-4, with 10 junctional bases fitting TRBD1. This TCR derives from a man younger than 40 in good health. CDR3 protein: CASSDRGREKLFF. The DNA is as follows: TGTGCCAGCAGTGACAGGGGGCGTGAAAAACTGTTTTTT.